These 7 T cell receptor beta chains came from one sample sequenced in a study of OX40 agonist ivuxolimab in advanced cancers. Using immunoSEQ multiplex PCR, the repertoire was profiled, and TCRdb retains in-frame clones only, with some absent. This table holds 8,000 to 10,000 clones, 80% to 90% found once. The starting material was CD4+ or CD8+ T cells sorted from blood, obtained in a trial of the OX40 agonist ivuxolimab. The receptor set was obtained from an adult with an advanced solid tumor such as melanoma, head and neck, liver or kidney cancer.

V and J are TRBV5-1 and TRBJ2-3; TRBD2 is a possible D gene (6 bases). V dropped 0 bases and J dropped 6 bases, with 8 bases sitting between them. Germline loops: CDR1 SGHRS, CDR2 YFSETQ. This CDR3 comprises 13 residues. CDR3 residues: CASSLGAGDTQYF. The DNA for the CDR3 is TGCGCCAGCAGCTTGGGGGCGGGGGATACGCAGTATTTT. Combining the CDR3 with reference TRBV5-1 and TRBJ2-3 gives the whole variable domain KAGVTQTPRYLIKTRGQQVTLSCSPISGHRSVSWYQQTPGQGLQFLFEYFSETQRNKGNFPGRFSGRQFSNSRSEMNVSTLELGDSALYLCASSLGAGDTQYFGPGTRLTVL.

The chain joins TRBV7-9 to TRBJ2-7; TRBD1 agrees at 8 bases. CDR1 is SEHNR, CDR2 FQNEAQ, per germline (reference sequence). This CDR3 has 14 residues. V lost 3 bases to trimming and J lost 7 bases; unmatched junction nucleotides: 8. For the CDR3, the DNA is TGTGCCAGCAGCTTGACAGGGGAAGTAAGGGAGCAGTACTTC. It is translated as CASSLTGEVREQYF.

The gene calls are TRBV7-9 and TRBJ2-7, with D possibly being TRBD2 (5 bases). The CDR3 is 15 amino acids. Germline CDR1 and CDR2: SEHNR and FQNEAQ (reference sequence). V lost 6 bases to trimming and J lost 3 bases, with 18 bases between them. The DNA of the CDR3 is TGTGCCAGCAGTTCTGCGAGGGCATCCCACTACGAGCAGTACTTC. Its translation: CASSSARASHYEQYF.

The J gene is TRBJ1-1, the V gene TRBV11-2; TRBD1 matches 9 bases. The CDR3 runs 15 residues. The V and J ends lost 5 bases and 4 bases, in that order; junction bases with no gene match: 8. Germline values: CDR1 SGHAT, CDR2 FQNNGV. CDR3 loop: CASSRGQGRRTEAFF. DNA of the CDR3: TGTGCCAGCAGCCGGGGACAGGGTAGGCGCACTGAAGCTTTCTTT.

The chain employs TRBV29-1 and TRBJ2-2; no definite D call. Per germline, CDR1 SQVTM and CDR2 ANQGSEA. V dropped 5 bases and J dropped 5 bases, with 18 bases sitting between them. The CDR3 totals 15 residues. In nucleotides, the CDR3 is TGCAGCGTTCAAGCCCATACCCTAGGGACCGGGGAGCTGTTTTTT. This translates into CSVQAHTLGTGELFF.

The V call is TRBV6-6, the J call TRBJ2-3, with D possibly being TRBD2 (6 bases). The germline V gene encodes CDR1 MNHNY and CDR2 SVGAGI (reference sequence). V lost 6 bases, J lost 3 bases, and 16 bases lay in between. CDR3 length: 15 residues. CDR3 nucleotide sequence: TGTGCCAGCAGCCCCGGGACTTCCATGACAGATACGCAGTATTTT. It translates to CASSPGTSMTDTQYF.

The rearrangement joins TRBV7-2 to TRBJ1-1, with TRBD1 identical over 7 bases. Germline-derived CDR1 and CDR2 are SGHTA and FQGNSA. This CDR3 is built from 15 residues. V was clipped by 2 bases and J by 1 base; unmatched bases: 4. This chain's CDR3 is CASSLTGQQNTEAFF. CDR3 bases: TGTGCCAGCAGCTTAACGGGACAGCAGAACACTGAAGCTTTCTTT.